The subject of this entry is one T cell receptor (beta chain). This entry comes from a study of radiation and T cells in renal cell carcinoma. Only in-frame clones appear in the TCRdb table, and some are missing; sequencing was by immunoSEQ multiplex PCR. The sample shows about 9,300 clones, around 63% of them seen only once. Specified treatment: 15 Gy SBRT to primary tumor, nephrectomy 4 weeks later. Nephrectomy followed 15 Gy stereotactic body radiation by 4 weeks. Clear cell pathology was present in this patient's renal cell carcinoma. The source is a woman aged 50 to 60 with renal cell carcinoma. The sequencing used tumor tissue, collected from a patient whose treatment included radiotherapy and nephrectomy.

The CDR3 sequence is CASSPPGTSFADTQYF. The CDR3 DNA sequence: TGTGCCAGCAGCCCCCCGGGTACTAGCTTTGCAGATACGCAGTATTTT. The gene calls are TRBV5-8 and TRBJ2-3; a weak D match, TRBD2 (6 bases). Germline loops: CDR1 SGHTS, CDR2 YDEGEE. This CDR3 spans 16 amino acids. The ends were cut back, 4 bases at V and 4 bases at J, with 19 bases in the middle. The full variable domain, rest sourced from reference TRBV5-8 and TRBJ2-3, is EAGVTQSPTHLIKTRGQQATLRCSPISGHTSVYWYQQALGLGLQFLLWYDEGEERNRGNFPPRFSGRQFPNYSSELNVNALELEDSALYLCASSPPGTSFADTQYFGPGTRLTVL.